The 21 T cell receptor beta chains below all came from one sample that was sequenced in a study of blood T cell repertoires in COVID-19 (dated by TCRdb to the early 2020s). The library was made by the immunoSEQ multiplex PCR assay. What TCRdb holds here is the immuneACCESS table cut down to in-frame rearrangements. Part of the clones is not present; checked against another copy, under half of the missing clones reflect an unresolved V gene, and the others are unexplained. The sample table shows 85,000 to 100,000 clones, and more than 75% are seen once. The top ten hold roughly 24% of the sample. Specimen: peripheral blood. The receptors come from a human donor in a cohort sampled during active COVID-19.

The V call is TRBV15, the J call TRBJ1-5, with 7 bases that match TRBD1. The CDR3 is 16 residues long. Per the germline V gene, CDR1 is LNHNV and CDR2 is YYDKDF (reference sequence). Trimming at V came to 2 bases and at J to 2 bases, leaving 6 bases not matched to a gene. Here the CDR3 DNA reads TGTGCCACCAGCAGATCCGGGACAGTTGGCAATCAGCCCCAGCATTTT. Protein: CATSRSGTVGNQPQHF.

The chain recombines TRBV13 with TRBJ2-2; a weak D match, TRBD2 (6 bases). The V gene lost 5 bases and the J gene lost 6 bases, with 13 bases spanning the gap. Germline CDR1 PRHDT, CDR2 FYEKMQ (reference sequence). The CDR3 spans 14 residues. The CDR3 here is CASSPSREAGELFF. The CDR3 DNA reads as TGTGCCAGCAGCCCAAGCAGGGAGGCCGGGGAGCTGTTTTTT. The complete variable domain, with remaining parts taken from reference TRBV13 and TRBJ2-2, reads AAGVIQSPRHLIKEKRETATLKCYPIPRHDTVYWYQQGPGQDPQFLISFYEKMQSDKGSIPDRFSAQQFSDYHSELNMSSLELGDSALYFCASSPSREAGELFFGEGSRLTVL.

The V and J genes are TRBV10-3 and TRBJ2-5; D gene unclear. There are 15 residues in the CDR3. Per germline, CDR1 ENHRY and CDR2 SYGVKD. V was trimmed by 2 bases and J by 5 bases, leaving 15 bases between them. In DNA form, the CDR3 reads TGTGCCATCAGTGAGGGCCCTTTTGATTCCGAGACCCAGTACTTC. It translates to CAISEGPFDSETQYF.

V and J are TRBV14 and TRBJ2-6; 14 nucleotides align to TRBD2. The germline CDR1 and CDR2 sequences are SGHDN and FVKESK. CDR3 length equals 19 residues. After removal of 5 bases from V and 2 bases from J, the junction contained 8 bases not matched to a gene. The CDR3 nucleotides are TGTGCCAGCAGCACCCTTCGACTAGCGGGAGGGGCTGGGGCCAACGTCCTGACTTTC. Translation: CASSTLRLAGGAGANVLTF.

This rearrangement joins TRBV7-3 to TRBJ2-2; 9 positions agree with TRBD2. CDR1 is SGHTA and CDR2 is FQGTGA in the germline V gene. The CDR3 length is 16 residues. Trimming took 2 bases from V and 5 from J; bases not matched to a gene: 6. CDR3 nucleotide sequence: TGTGCCAGCAGCTTAGGCGGGAGGGCCCGTACCGGGGAGCTGTTTTTT. Encoded protein: CASSLGGRARTGELFF. Drawing the rest from reference TRBV7-3 and TRBJ2-2, the complete variable domain is GAGVSQTPSNKVTEKGKYVELRCDPISGHTALYWYRQSLGQGPEFLIYFQGTGAADDSGLPNDRFFAVRPEGSVSTLKIQRTERGDSAVYLCASSLGGRARTGELFFGEGSRLTVL.

The gene calls are TRBV2 and TRBJ1-5, with 7 nucleotides matching TRBD1. The CDR3 spans 15 residues. The germline CDR1 and CDR2 sequences are SNHLY and FYNNEI. The V and J ends lost 7 bases and 3 bases, in that order; junction bases with no gene match: 9. CDR3 sequence: CASTPDRANNQPQHF. The CDR3 nucleotides read TGTGCCAGCACCCCAGACAGGGCGAACAATCAGCCCCAGCATTTT.

This chain joins TRBV5-1 and TRBJ1-2; 9 bases map to TRBD1. The V gene end was trimmed by 0 bases and the J gene end by 5 bases; junction bases not matched to a gene: 8. There are 16 residues in the CDR3. Germline V gene lookup returns CDR1 SGHRS and CDR2 YFSETQ. The CDR3 DNA is TGCGCCAGCAGCTTGGCCGGGACAGGGCGAGAGTATGGCTACACCTTC. Its translation: CASSLAGTGREYGYTF.

The V and J genes are TRBV5-1 and TRBJ2-7; 8 bases match TRBD1. Per the germline V gene, CDR1 is SGHRS and CDR2 is YFSETQ. The CDR3 is made up of 16 amino acids. V gave up 2 bases and J gave up 6 bases; unmatched junction bases: 13. The CDR3 region has the DNA TGCGCCAGCAGCTTCCAGGGGGCTAGCAGGTCGGGCGAGCAGTACTTC. This translates into CASSFQGASRSGEQYF.

The rearrangement uses TRBV28 and TRBJ2-7, with D perhaps TRBD1 (5 bases). Germline CDR1 MDHEN, CDR2 SYDVKM. Trimming removed 5 bases at V and 3 bases at J, with 8 bases between. The CDR3 is 12 residues long. DNA of the CDR3: TGTGCCAGCAGTGCAACAGGCTACGAGCAGTACTTC. Its protein product is CASSATGYEQYF.

The CDR3 sequence: CASSLGPGIGAFF. The DNA for the CDR3 is TGTGCCAGCAGCTTGGGTCCGGGGATCGGGGCTTTCTTT. This chain joins TRBV5-4 and TRBJ1-1; D is uncertain. CDR3 length: 13 amino acids. Trimming removed 0 bases at V and 11 bases at J, with 14 bases between. Germline V gene data show CDR1 as SGHNT and CDR2 as YYREEE (reference sequence). The whole variable domain, filled in from reference TRBV5-4 and TRBJ1-1, reads ETGVTQSPTHLIKTRGQQVTLRCSSQSGHNTVSWYQQALGQGPQFIFQYYREEENGRGNFPPRFSGLQFPNYSSELNVNALELDDSALYLCASSLGPGIGAFFGQGTRLTVV.

The chain is built from TRBV6-5 and TRBJ2-5; D may be TRBD1 (6 bases). The germline V gene has CDR1 MNHEY and CDR2 SVGAGI. The germline V and J ends were trimmed by 0 bases and 5 bases, with 10 bases remaining between them. The CDR3 has 14 residues. In DNA form, the CDR3 reads TGTGCCAGCAGTTACTCGAACAGGGTGGAGACCCAGTACTTC. Translated, it gives CASSYSNRVETQYF.

The V and J genes are TRBV12-3 or TRBV12-4 and TRBJ1-1; D not resolved. Trimming removed 1 base from V and 4 bases from J, with 4 bases in between. The CDR3 runs 12 residues. The CDR3 is CASSLGSTEAFF. The CDR3 nucleotides read TGTGCCAGCAGTTTAGGCAGCACTGAAGCTTTCTTT.

The gene calls are TRBV5-1 and TRBJ2-7, with 12 bases aligning to TRBD2. Germline loops: CDR1 SGHRS, CDR2 YFSETQ. CDR3 size: 19 residues. The junction had 14 bases not matched to a gene; V was cut back by 0 bases and J by 4 bases. The CDR3 region is CASSLDGGGTSGPLYEQYF. The CDR3 coding sequence is TGCGCCAGCAGCTTGGATGGGGGCGGGACTAGCGGGCCGCTGTACGAGCAGTACTTC.

A few counts support this clone. The chain combines TRBV2 with TRBJ2-5; TRBD2 agrees at 10 bases. V shed 6 bases and J 5 bases; nucleotides not matched to a gene: 15. The CDR3 sequence is 17 residues long. Germline V CDR1 and CDR2: SNHLY, FYNNEI. CDR3 DNA sequence: TGTGCCAGCAGGACCGGACTAGCGGCCCGGGGGGGGGAGACCCAGTACTTC. It codes for CASRTGLAARGGETQYF.

The rearrangement links TRBV7-9 to TRBJ2-7, with 8 bases aligning to TRBD1. This CDR3 has 14 amino acids. V was pared by 1 base and J by 4 bases, with 3 bases of the junction left unmatched. CDR1 is SEHNR, CDR2 FQNEAQ, per germline (reference sequence). The CDR3 DNA reads as TGTGCCAGCAGCTTAGGGACAGGGTTGTACGAGCAGTACTTC. Amino acids: CASSLGTGLYEQYF.

The V call is TRBV5-1, the J call TRBJ2-7; 8 positions match TRBD1. V was pared by 0 bases and J by 0 bases, with 2 bases of the junction left unmatched. Germline V gene sequence: CDR1 SGHRS, CDR2 YFSETQ. The CDR3 is made up of 15 amino acids. The DNA for the CDR3 is TGCGCCAGCAGCTTGGGAGGGACAGGCTCCTACGAGCAGTACTTC. Protein sequence: CASSLGGTGSYEQYF.

The V gene is TRBV7-9, the J gene TRBJ2-7; D unclear. Trimming took 2 bases from V and 2 from J, leaving 4 bases between them. There are 12 residues in the CDR3. The germline CDR1 and CDR2 sequences are SEHNR and FQNEAQ (reference sequence). CDR3 region: CASSLSTYEQYF. The CDR3, as DNA: TGTGCCAGCAGCTTATCTACCTACGAGCAGTACTTC.

The chain employs TRBV4-2 and TRBJ2-7; D is perhaps TRBD2 (6 bases). From germline, CDR1 is LGHNA and CDR2 YNFKEQ. Trimming removed 4 bases at V and 0 bases at J, with 13 bases between. The CDR3 length is 15 residues. CDR3 sequence reads: CASSLAVESSYEQYF. Here the CDR3 DNA reads TGTGCCAGCAGCCTAGCGGTGGAAAGCTCCTACGAGCAGTACTTC.

This clone was picked up one time. The genes are TRBV6-5 and TRBJ1-1; D uncertain. V gave up 6 bases and J gave up 5 bases, with 13 bases separating them. From germline, CDR1 is MNHEY and CDR2 SVGAGI. The CDR3 consists of 13 residues. CDR3 loop: CASSLGRRTEAFF. The CDR3 nucleotides are TGTGCCAGCAGCTTAGGTAGGAGGACTGAAGCTTTCTTT.

The rearrangement links TRBV21-1 to TRBJ1-2; TRBD1, as called in the table, went unchecked against the DNA. TRBV21-1 is noted as a pseudogene. The CDR3 has 16 residues. The CDR3 sequence: CASSKGGRQGAEGYTF. As DNA, the CDR3 is TGTGCCAGCAGCAAAGGAGGGCGACAGGGGGCGGAAGGCTACACCTTC.

The chain joins TRBV10-3 to TRBJ1-4; D is unclear. Germline loops: CDR1 ENHRY, CDR2 SYGVKD. The CDR3 totals 11 residues. Trimming removed 3 bases at V and 7 bases at J, with 3 bases between. The CDR3 loop is CAISDLEKLFF. As DNA, the CDR3 is TGTGCCATCAGTGATCTTGAAAAACTGTTTTTT.